This T cell receptor (beta chain) was recorded in a study of blood T cell repertoires in COVID-19. Across the whole study: COVID-19 samples collected from the United States, Italy and Spain covered acute and convalescent phases. The cDNA or gDNA used as material had been derived from T cells, B-cell-depleted T cells, or PBMCs.

Germline assignment: CDR1 SGDLS and CDR2 YYNGEE. This CDR3 contains 20 residues. Trimming removed 3 bases from V and 1 base from J; junction bases left unmatched: 19. Which cohort a participant joined came from the clinical history participants gave. As processed by the authors: Estimates of nucleated cell counts were drawn from the amplification of reference gene primers. Generated by immunoSEQ multiplex PCR, the TCRdb table keeps only in-frame clones and is missing some. V and J calls and clone size are copied from that table; D and trimming were computed from the DNA. The data show fewer than 350,000 clones, with roughly 86% seen just once and just under 1% held by the top ten.

The sample consisted of PBMCs or T cells enriched from blood (not recorded which). The receptor was isolated from a woman aged 30 to 39 who had recovered from COVID-19. The chain recombines TRBV9 with TRBJ2-5; 9 bases fit TRBD2. The CDR3 bases are TGTGCCAGCAGCGATGGAGCCGGGACTAGCTTAAAGGGGGGCCAAGAGACCCAGTACTTC. As protein: CASSDGAGTSLKGGQETQYF. The whole variable domain, filled in from reference TRBV9 and TRBJ2-5, reads DSGVTQTPKHLITATGQRVTLRCSPRSGDLSVYWYQQSLDQGLQFLIQYYNGEERAKGNILERFSAQQFPDLHSELNLSSLELGDSALYFCASSDGAGTSLKGGQETQYFGPGTRLLVL.